The following is a T cell receptor beta chain sequence with its context. This clone came up many times. The antigen it recognizes is unknown. No per-base quality is available; no much larger clone lies one base away. The same CDR3 can be traced to other DNA sequences in this sample. This entry is derived from a study of shared clonotypes between healthy human individuals (TCRdb year 2020). Some background on the complete study: A couple of women and a few men aged 18 to 49 years were included in the cohort. To estimate repertoire size and how much clonotypes are shared between individuals, the study performed deep sequencing of blood TCR repertoires from roughly five healthy adults. Libraries were prepared and TCR repertoires were sequenced by different laboratories using diverse techniques, in order to increase sequencing depth and limit assay-specific biases. Between about 0.94 and 8.9 billion PBMCs per donor were obtained by leukapheresis. The research as a whole found: The genetic and exposure-history diversity represented was limited by the small number of donors. Pairwise subsampling led to the expectation that sequencing depth would affect the degree of clonotype sharing among donors. Only blood was sampled, and tissue TCR repertoires likely differ from those in blood.

V sheds 4 bases and J sheds 7 bases, leaving 10 bases between their ends. Its CDR3 holds 12 amino acids, cysteine through phenylalanine. CDR3 DNA is the only sequence kept; it has 36 bases, read in frame from the first base. From the germline V gene (reference sequence), CDR1 is LNHDA and CDR2 is SQIVND. Using the deep immunoSEQ assay, multiplex PCR amplified TCR CDR3 regions from genomic DNA. For each cell subset, the extracted genomic DNA was distributed evenly across all wells of several immunoSEQ 96-well plates, and each plate served as one replicate. For unsorted PBMC, 300 to 350 ng genomic DNA, equal to around 30,000 T cell genomes, was loaded into each replicate PCR. Ten immunoSEQ deep assay plates were used to sequence the unsorted PBMC genomic DNA. Purified libraries were measured with a Qubit 3.0 fluorometer, size-checked on a Bioanalyzer 2100, and measured again with the KAPA Library Quantification kit. Every immunoSEQ 96-well plate was sequenced on a separate single-read 150-cycle Illumina NextSeq 550 flow cell. For the original study's pipeline: The immunoSEQ output contained only junctional sequences without quality scores, so filtering could not match that applied to full-length reads. To assign V/J genes and CDR3, sequences were annotated using PyIR, a Python wrapper for IgBLAST v1.9, with IMGT germline references. Reads with weak V/J assignments (E-value above 1e-6), missing CDR3, stop codons, out-of-frame junctions, or ambiguous translated residues were removed. V3J clonotypes were defined as sequences sharing the same inferred V gene, J gene, and CDR3 amino acid sequence. Percentage overlap between repertoires was computed as shared unique clonotypes divided by the size of the smaller repertoire. Three approaches were used to assess repertoire richness: RTK rarefaction, the Chao1 estimator, and Recon v2.1 estimates of unobserved clonotypes. TCRdb limited this immuneACCESS table to in-frame rearrangements with V and J called. A share of clones is missing; checked studies link under half to unresolved V genes, and the rest is unexplained. V, J and clone size were drawn from that table, and D and trimming were deduced from the DNA. Across this sample there are about half a million clones, with about 72% seen only once. The ten largest clones capture 9.5% to 15% of the sample.

The donors were healthy, HIV-negative adults with no recently reported acute infections or vaccinations. Every donor was a Caucasian adult residing in Nashville, Tennessee, USA. In the unsorted samples, 85 million to 100 million PBMCs were counted, and genomic DNA was extracted using the QIAamp DNA Blood Mini kit. After blood collection by leukapheresis, PBMCs were isolated using Ficoll-Histopaque density gradient centrifugation and then cryopreserved in the vapor phase of liquid nitrogen. Rearrangement joined TRBV19 to TRBJ1-1; no D gene is confidently identified. The receptor was derived from a woman aged 35 to 49 in good health. Some clones in this sample may be carry-over from other donors' samples. Sample: PBMCs. The sequenced DNA is TGTGCCAGTAGTACACTTCAAGGTGAAGCTTTCTTT. The encoded protein is CASSTLQGEAFF.